A single sample gave rise to the 13 T cell receptor beta chains below, sequenced in a study of blood T cell repertoires in COVID-19. TCRdb keeps only in-frame clones here, not all; method: immunoSEQ multiplex PCR. The sample has approximately 120,000 clones, around 76% seen once. Sample: peripheral blood. The receptors were sampled from a man aged 60 to 75 with acute or convalescent COVID-19.

The rearrangement uses TRBV21-1 and TRBJ1-6; TRBD1 was called by the table and not checked on the DNA. TRBV21-1 is noted as a pseudogene. The CDR3 has 13 residues. In nucleotides, the CDR3 is TGTGCCAGCAGCAAAGAGGGGGATTCACCCCTCCACTTT. Its translation: CASSKEGDSPLHF.

J is TRBJ2-6 and V is TRBV5-1, with TRBD1 as a possible D gene (6 bases). The V gene's germline CDR1 is SGHRS and CDR2 YFSETQ. V lost 0 bases, J lost 0 bases, and 7 bases lay in between. The CDR3 runs to 16 residues. The CDR3 loop reads CASSLGTASGANVLTF. The CDR3 DNA sequence: TGCGCCAGCAGCTTGGGGACAGCCTCTGGGGCCAACGTCCTGACTTTC.

V and J are TRBV7-9 and TRBJ1-1; 12 nucleotides agree with TRBD1. Germline CDR1 and CDR2: SEHNR and FQNEAQ (reference sequence). Unmatched junction bases numbered 10, after V lost 4 bases and J lost 4 bases. The CDR3 sequence is 17 residues long. DNA of the CDR3: TGTGCCAGCAGCTCCTTAAGGGACAGGGGGCGTGCCACTGAAGCTTTCTTT. Translating it yields CASSSLRDRGRATEAFF.

In this sample, this clone turned up once. The chain recombines TRBV5-1 with TRBJ2-7; D is ambiguous. Germline CDR1 is SGHRS and CDR2 is YFSETQ. The ends were cut back, 1 base at V and 3 bases at J, with 17 bases in the middle. CDR3 length: 16 residues. CDR3 bases: TGCGCCAGCAGCTTGAGGAGTTGGCAAACTGACTACGAGCAGTACTTC. Translated: CASSLRSWQTDYEQYF.

The chain links TRBV6-1 to TRBJ2-2, with D perhaps matching TRBD2 (5 bases). The length of the CDR3 is 16 residues. Germline loops: CDR1 MNHNS, CDR2 SASEGT. V lost 4 bases to trimming and J lost 1 base, with 13 bases between them. As DNA, the CDR3 is TGTGCCAGCAGTGTTGGTAGCGCTCGGAACACCGGGGAGCTGTTTTTT. This encodes CASSVGSARNTGELFF.

The rearrangement joins TRBV21-1 to TRBJ1-2; the table's D call, TRBD1, was not checked against the DNA. TRBV21-1 represents a pseudogene. CDR3 length equals 15 residues. The CDR3, as DNA: TGTGCCAGCAGCAAAGCAAACAGGGCGAACTATGGCTACACCTTC. Amino acids: CASSKANRANYGYTF.

This clone was observed a single time. The J gene is TRBJ1-1, the V gene TRBV29-1; 8 bases are shared with TRBD1. Germline loops: CDR1 SQVTM, CDR2 ANQGSEA. The CDR3 totals 12 residues. Trimming at V came to 7 bases and at J to 3 bases, leaving 4 bases not matched to a gene. The CDR3 nucleotides are TGCAGCGCAACAGGGGGGTACACTGAAGCTTTCTTT. It codes for CSATGGYTEAFF.

Ten or more counts support this clone. The chain links TRBV5-1 to TRBJ1-5, with TRBD1 as a possible D gene (5 bases). Looked up from germline, CDR1 is SGHRS and CDR2 is YFSETQ. V was clipped by 0 bases and J by 1 base, with 11 bases between them. This CDR3 is 16 amino acids long. The CDR3 DNA reads TGCGCCAGCAGCTTGGATAGGGGTCGGAGCAATCAGCCCCAGCATTTT. Its protein product is CASSLDRGRSNQPQHF.

The chain links TRBV5-6 to TRBJ1-2; TRBD1 is a possible D gene (6 bases). Germline CDR1 SGHDT, CDR2 YYEEEE. The CDR3 spans 15 residues. V was trimmed by 1 base and J by 7 bases, leaving 17 bases between them. DNA of the CDR3: TGTGCCAGCAGCTTGAATCCACAGGGTTTGCGTGGCTACACCTTC. Amino acids: CASSLNPQGLRGYTF.

The V call is TRBV6-7, the J call TRBJ2-3; TRBD2 matches 9 bases. TRBV6-7 is an ORF for which the function is uncertain. V shed 6 bases and J 2 bases; nucleotides not matched to a gene: 9. The CDR3 has 16 amino acids. The chain's CDR3 is CASSLTSGFYTDTQYF. DNA for the CDR3: TGTGCCAGCAGCCTAACTAGCGGGTTTTACACAGATACGCAGTATTTT.

This chain connects TRBV5-6 to TRBJ1-6; tentatively, D is TRBD1 (5 bases). The germline gives CDR1 SGHDT, CDR2 YYEEEE. CDR3 length equals 14 residues. Deletions cut 4 bases from V and 7 bases from J, with 12 bases between. CDR3 DNA sequence: TGTGCCAGCAGCGCGCAGGGAATAAATTCACCCCTCCACTTT. Translating it yields CASSAQGINSPLHF.

This clone was detected a few times. V and J are TRBV7-8 and TRBJ1-6; TRBD1 is a possible D gene (5 bases). V lost 7 bases and J 15 bases, leaving 25 bases between the germline ends. The CDR3 length is 15 residues. Germline V gene lookup returns CDR1 SGHVS and CDR2 FQNEAQ. This chain's CDR3 is CASTPLGGSASGLHF. CDR3 in DNA: TGTGCCAGCACCCCCCTGGGGGGGTCTGCTTCGGGCCTCCACTTT.

V gene TRBV13 combines with J gene TRBJ1-3; D is ambiguous. The CDR3 covers 14 residues. The V end was cut by 5 bases, the J end by 0 bases, with 8 bases between. Per germline, CDR1 PRHDT and CDR2 FYEKMQ (reference sequence). Here the CDR3 reads CASSARYSGNTIYF. In nucleotides, the CDR3 is TGTGCCAGCAGCGCTAGATACTCTGGAAACACCATATATTTT.